These 5 T cell receptor beta chains originate from one sample sequenced in a study of blood T cell repertoires in COVID-19. The protocol was immunoSEQ multiplex PCR, while the TCRdb copy is restricted to in-frame clones and leaves out a portion. The sample consists of over 250,000 clones, about 88% of them appearing once. Sequencing was carried out using PBMCs or T cells enriched from blood (not recorded which). The source of these receptors is a man between 60 and 75 years old who had recovered from COVID-19.

This chain links TRBV12-3 or TRBV12-4 with TRBJ1-1; D gene uncertain. The CDR3 consists of 12 residues. The germline V and J ends were trimmed by 4 bases and 2 bases, with 5 bases remaining between them. Here the CDR3 reads CASSYLNTEAFF. In nucleotides, the CDR3 is TGTGCCAGCAGTTACCTAAACACTGAAGCTTTCTTT.

The chain joins TRBV5-1 to TRBJ1-3; 7 bases map to TRBD1. The CDR3 totals 18 residues. Trimming took 5 bases from V and 0 from J; bases not matched to a gene: 14. In germline, CDR1 is SGHRS, CDR2 YFSETQ. DNA of the CDR3: TGCGCCAGCAGTTTAGGACCGGGACAGAAAATCTCTGGAAACACCATATATTTT. It yields the protein CASSLGPGQKISGNTIYF.

The rearrangement links TRBV6-2 or TRBV6-3 to TRBJ1-4; the D is unclear. V was cut by 2 bases and J by 6 bases, with 10 bases left in between. CDR1 is MNHEY and CDR2 is SVGEGT in the germline V gene. This CDR3 spans 14 amino acids. The CDR3 sequence is CASSYGGSDEKLFF. The CDR3 nucleotides are TGTGCCAGCAGTTACGGCGGGTCTGATGAAAAACTGTTTTTT.

A word on this clone: One end of the junction does not line up with germline, which may come from a read error. In nucleotides, the CDR3 is TGTGCCAGCAGCTTGGGAGGGATCGACTACGGCTACACCTTC. Translated: CASSLGGIDYGYTF. The chain carries TRBV5-6 and TRBJ1-2; no clear D. Germline values: CDR1 SGHDT, CDR2 YYEEEE. This CDR3 region has 14 residues.

V gene TRBV7-3 combines with J gene TRBJ2-3, with D hard to call. There are 14 residues in the CDR3. Per the germline V gene, CDR1 is SGHTA and CDR2 is FQGTGA. Trimming stripped 5 bases from V and 4 bases from J, with 13 bases between. Here the CDR3 DNA reads TGTGCCAGCAGCGTCGAGCGTTTTTCAGATACGCAGTATTTT. Translating it yields CASSVERFSDTQYF.